This TCR beta chain was identified in a study of blood T cell repertoires in COVID-19. The wider study: Sites in the United States, Italy and Spain provided acute and convalescent COVID-19 samples. Sources were T cells, B-cell-depleted T cells, or PBMCs; the material itself was cDNA or gDNA.

Original processing methods: Reference gene primers were amplified, and this amplification served to estimate nucleated cell counts. Repertoires were generated with immunoSEQ multiplex PCR, while TCRdb's copy carries only in-frame clones and drops some. V, J and clone size were drawn from that table, and D and trimming were deduced from the DNA. The table records 200,000 to 300,000 clones, around 87% of them present only once. Sequencing used peripheral blood. This TCR derives from a woman in her forties or fifties with acute or convalescent COVID-19.

As DNA, the CDR3 is TGTGCCAGAAGCTTACTTGGACAGGGGGCGACAAATGAGCAGTTCTTC. Its translation: CARSLLGQGATNEQFF. J is TRBJ2-1 and V is TRBV5-3, with TRBD1 identical over 11 bases. TRBV5-3 is an ORF, and what it does is uncertain. CDR3 length: 16 amino acids. Trimming took 2 bases from V and 7 from J; bases not matched to a gene: 8.